The 10 T cell receptor beta chains below come from one sample, sequenced in a study of T cell changes during pregnancy in multiple sclerosis. Here immunoSEQ multiplex PCR was the method, and the copy in TCRdb shows in-frame clones only, minus some. The table lists about 34,000 clones, approximately 90% of them singletons. Sequences were derived from CD8+ T cells from peripheral blood mononuclear cells, sampled in the third trimester of pregnancy. These receptors were collected from a female donor with multiple sclerosis, enrolled in a pregnancy study.

The CDR3 DNA follows: TGTGCCAGCAGCTTAGGTTTGACGGGAACTAATGAAAAACTGTTTTTT. Protein sequence: CASSLGLTGTNEKLFF. This chain joins TRBV7-2 and TRBJ1-4; D is unclear. The CDR3 runs 16 residues. The germline V and J ends were trimmed by 1 base and 1 base, with 10 bases remaining between them. Germline-derived CDR1 and CDR2 are SGHTA and FQGNSA.

The chain recombines TRBV27 with TRBJ2-3, with 8 bases that match TRBD2. The ends lost 2 bases at V and 6 bases at J; junction bases unmatched: 10. Germline V gene lookup returns CDR1 MNHEY and CDR2 SMNVEV (reference sequence). The CDR3 covers 16 residues. The CDR3 reads CASSLPGGDLTDTQYF. The CDR3 nucleotides are TGTGCCAGCAGTTTACCCGGGGGGGACTTAACGGATACGCAGTATTTT.

The chain combines TRBV4-2 with TRBJ2-7; no definite D call. The CDR3 loop spans 14 amino acids. Germline CDR1 reads LGHNA; CDR2 reads YNFKEQ. The ends were cut back, 0 bases at V and 3 bases at J, with 9 bases in the middle. Here the CDR3 reads CASSQDRGSYEQYF. The CDR3 coding sequence is TGTGCCAGCAGCCAAGATCGAGGCAGCTACGAGCAGTACTTC.

This chain links TRBV27 with TRBJ1-4; D call uncertain. The germline CDR1 and CDR2 sequences are MNHEY and SMNVEV (reference sequence). Trimming removed 4 bases from V and 8 bases from J, with 8 bases in between. The CDR3 totals 12 residues. The CDR3 bases are TGTGCCAGCAGTTACAACGGGGAAAAACTGTTTTTT. Its translation: CASSYNGEKLFF. The variable domain in full, with the rest retrieved from reference TRBV27 and TRBJ1-4, is EAQVTQNPRYLITVTGKKLTVTCSQNMNHEYMSWYRQDPGLGLRQIYYSMNVEVTDKGDVPEGYKVSRKEKRNFPLILESPSPNQTSLYFCASSYNGEKLFFGSGTQLSVL.

V is TRBV5-6 and J is TRBJ2-7, with D unclear. The CDR3 covers 12 residues. Trimming stripped 0 bases from V and 5 bases from J, with 6 bases between. From germline, CDR1 is SGHDT and CDR2 YYEEEE. CDR3 coding DNA: TGTGCCAGCAGCTTGGGTACGGACGAGCAGTACTTC. Residues: CASSLGTDEQYF.

The chain links TRBV2 to TRBJ1-2; 7 nucleotides match TRBD1. Germline V CDR1 and CDR2: SNHLY, FYNNEI. Trimming cost V 10 bases and J 5 bases; bases outside gene matches: 7. CDR3 length: 12 amino acids. CDR3 sequence reads: CAIKTGAYGYTF. The CDR3 nucleotides read TGTGCCATAAAAACAGGGGCTTATGGCTACACCTTC.

The chain couples TRBV11-2 to TRBJ2-7; maybe TRBD2 (6 bases). Germline V gives CDR1 SGHAT, CDR2 FQNNGV. With 4 bases removed from V and 3 bases from J, the gap between germline ends came to 16 bases. The CDR3 runs 15 residues. CDR3 DNA sequence: TGTGCCAGCAGCTACGCCCGGGGGTGGTACTACGAGCAGTACTTC. Translation gives CASSYARGWYYEQYF.

The CDR3 bases are TGCGCCAGCAGCCAAGAGACAGGGGTACCCTACGAGCAGTACTTC. Encoded protein: CASSQETGVPYEQYF. The chain couples TRBV4-3 to TRBJ2-7, with 8 bases fitting TRBD1. The germline CDR1 and CDR2 sequences are LGHNA and YSLEER. With V trimmed by 0 bases and J by 2 bases, 3 bases remained unmatched. This CDR3 has 15 amino acids.

Only one count was recorded for this clone. The chain has TRBV9 and TRBJ2-2; 10 positions agree with TRBD1. Germline CDR1 reads SGDLS; CDR2 reads YYNGEE. The CDR3 spans 19 residues. V lost 3 bases, J lost 4 bases, and 15 bases stayed unmatched. The chain's CDR3 is CASSDTQRFGTGATGELFF. DNA of the CDR3: TGTGCCAGCAGCGATACTCAGCGGTTCGGGACAGGGGCCACCGGGGAGCTGTTTTTT.

This clone is a singleton in its sample. V gene TRBV27 combines with J gene TRBJ1-1; D is ambiguous. V gave up 8 bases and J gave up 1 base, with 14 bases separating them. The CDR3 runs to 14 residues. CDR1 is MNHEY and CDR2 is SMNVEV in the germline V gene (reference sequence). CDR3 protein: CASFLLGGNTEAFF. CDR3 nucleotide sequence: TGTGCCAGCTTCCTTTTAGGAGGGAACACTGAAGCTTTCTTT.